The rows below give T cell receptor beta chains drawn from one sample of a study of spatial heterogeneity in lung cancer. TCRdb fed the 5' RACE reads into MiXCR, producing one record per CDR3 protein. The profile shows 100,000 or so distinct CDR3 sequences, 3.5% to 5% of them singletons. The sequences come from lung tumor tissue, collected at surgery. The source is a male donor with early-stage non-small cell lung cancer. Each CDR3 is given with its conserved first and last residue. A D gene is named only where the DNA matches it firmly. Clone size appears in some rows only: once, few, many, or a class for an expanded clone.

D gene	V gene	clone size	J gene	CDR3 DNA	CDR3 protein
TRBD1	TRBV5-1	many	TRBJ1-2	TGCGCCAGCAGAAGCACAGGGGAAAACTATGGCTACACCTTC	CASRSTGENYGYTF
.	TRBV9	many	TRBJ2-7	TGTGCCAGCAGCGTAGCAGAGACAGATTTTTACGAGCAGTACTTC	CASSVAETDFYEQYF
.	TRBV7-9	many	TRBJ2-7	TGTGCCAGCAGTCCTACAATCTCCTACGAGCAGTACTTC	CASSPTISYEQYF
.	TRBV3-1	many	TRBJ2-2	TGTGCCAGCAGCCAAACCCGTAGCGGGGAGCTGTTTTTT	CASSQTRSGELFF
.	TRBV6-2/TRBV6-3	many	TRBJ2-5	TGTGCCAGCAGTTACTCGAGGAACCAAGAGACCCAGTACTTC	CASSYSRNQETQYF
.	TRBV7-9	many	TRBJ2-3	TGTGCCAGCAGCTTAGTGGTTGGTAGCGGTCTTAGCACAGATACGCAGTATTTT	CASSLVVGSGLSTDTQYF
.	TRBV2	many	TRBJ2-4	TGTGCCAGCAGTGAGGGACTAGCCAAAAACATTCAGTACTTC	CASSEGLAKNIQYF
TRBD2	TRBV9	many	TRBJ2-5	TGTGCCAGCAGCAGCGGACTAGCGGGATATCGGGAGACCCAGTACTTC	CASSSGLAGYRETQYF
TRBD2	TRBV27	many	TRBJ2-7	TGTGCCAGCAGTTTAAGAGCACTAGCGGGATACGAGCAGTACTTC	CASSLRALAGYEQYF
TRBD2	TRBV11-3	few	TRBJ2-1	TGTGCCAGCAGCTCTCGGACTAGCGGGAGAACTGAGCAGTTCTTC	CASSSRTSGRTEQFF
.	TRBV11-1	few	TRBJ2-5	TGTGCCAGCAGCCCAGACACTGAAGAGACCCAGTACTTC	CASSPDTEETQYF
TRBD1	TRBV20-1	many	TRBJ2-3	TGCAGTGCTGGACAGGGCGCGGCCGATACGCAGTATTTT	CSAGQGAADTQYF
.	TRBV4-1	many	TRBJ1-1	TGCGCCAGCAGCCAAGCAAGTAGGACGCTTGAAGCTTTCTTT	CASSQASRTLEAFF
.	TRBV5-6	many	TRBJ1-3	TGTGCCAGCAGCTTGGGTGGAGGAAACACCATATATTTT	CASSLGGGNTIYF
.	TRBV27	many	TRBJ2-1	TGTGCCAGCAGTTTATCTGAGATTAATGAGCAGTTCTTC	CASSLSEINEQFF
TRBD1	TRBV28	many	TRBJ1-1	TGTGCCAGCAGTTCATTCGGGACAGGGAACACTGAAGCTTTCTTT	CASSSFGTGNTEAFF
TRBD2	TRBV27	many	TRBJ2-7	TGTGCCAGCAGTTTAAGTATAGCGGGAGTGTACGAGCAGTACTTC	CASSLSIAGVYEQYF
.	TRBV7-9	many	TRBJ1-1	TGTGCCAGCAGCTTAGCGTTAGTTACTGAAGCTTTCTTT	CASSLALVTEAFF
.	TRBV11-2	many	TRBJ2-5	TGTGCCAGCAGCTATAACACAGGGCAAGAGACCCAGTACTTC	CASSYNTGQETQYF
TRBD2	TRBV9	many	TRBJ2-2	TGTGCCAGCAGCTGGGAGGGCGTAACCGGGGAGCTGTTTTTT	CASSWEGVTGELFF
.	TRBV2	many	TRBJ2-7	TGTGCCAGCAGTGAAACGAAAGCGGGACAATTCTACGAGGAGCAGTACTTC	CASSETKAGQFYEEQYF
.	TRBV5-1	many	TRBJ2-1	TGCGCCAGCAGCACCGGGTTCACTGAGCAGTTCTTC	CASSTGFTEQFF
.	TRBV25-1	many	TRBJ1-4	TGTGCCAGCAGTCACCCCAGGTGGGGGGAGGATGAAAAACTGTTTTTT	CASSHPRWGEDEKLFF
TRBD2	TRBV28	many	TRBJ2-3	TGTGCCACCGCATCGGGACTAGCGGGACCGGGGGTAAGCACAGATACGCAGTATTTT	CATASGLAGPGVSTDTQYF
.	TRBV28	many	TRBJ2-2	TGTGCCAGCAGTCCCCCTCAAACCGGGGAGCTGTTTTTT	CASSPPQTGELFF
.	TRBV20-1	many	TRBJ2-3	TGCAGTGCTACACCCAAAGGGGGGGCGCGCACAGATACGCAGTATTTT	CSATPKGGARTDTQYF
.	TRBV3-1	.	TRBJ1-4	TGTGCCAGCAGCCAAGGGCAGGTCGGTGAAAAACTGTTTTTT	CASSQGQVGEKLFF
.	TRBV29-1	many	TRBJ2-3	TGCAGCGTTGACTCGAGGGCAGATACGCAGTATTTT	CSVDSRADTQYF
.	TRBV27	.	TRBJ2-3	TGTGCCAGCAGTAAGCAGGGAACAGATACGCAGTATTTT	CASSKQGTDTQYF
.	TRBV4-1	many	TRBJ2-2	TGCGCCAGCAGCCTACGCACCGGGACTGTTAACACCGGGGAGCTGTTTTTT	CASSLRTGTVNTGELFF
.	TRBV19	.	TRBJ2-7	TGTGCCAGCGGTAAATCCTACGAGCAGTACTTC	CASGKSYEQYF
.	TRBV20-1	many	TRBJ2-2	TGCAGTGCTAGTTTGGTGGGGGGGGAGCTGTTTTTT	CSASLVGGELFF
TRBD1	TRBV6-1	many	TRBJ2-7	TGTGCCAGCAGTGTCGGGACAGGGCGAACTTACGAGCAGTACTTC	CASSVGTGRTYEQYF
TRBD1	TRBV7-6	many	TRBJ2-5	TGTGCCAGCAGCTTCCTGCAGGGGGCAGTTTCATACCAAGAGACCCAGTACTTC	CASSFLQGAVSYQETQYF
TRBD1	TRBV6-6	few	TRBJ2-2	TGTGCCAGCAGTGCCCGACAGGGGACCGGGGAGCTGTTTTTT	CASSARQGTGELFF
.	TRBV6-6	many	TRBJ2-3	TGTGCCAGCAGTTACCCCCACCTCGACGGGTTAAATACGCAGTATTTT	CASSYPHLDGLNTQYF
.	TRBV2	.	TRBJ2-6	TGTGCCACCAGAGGGGGGCTGAGCTCTGGGGCCAACGTCCTGACTTTC	CATRGGLSSGANVLTF
TRBD2	TRBV5-6	many	TRBJ2-7	TGTGCCTGCAGCTTCCGCGGTAGGGCGGGAGGGAACGAGCAGTACTTC	CACSFRGRAGGNEQYF
.	TRBV11-2	many	TRBJ1-1	TGTGCCAGCAGCTTAGATCAGCTGGGGCAGCACACTGAAGCTTTCTTT	CASSLDQLGQHTEAFF
.	TRBV5-5	.	TRBJ2-3	TGTGCCAGCAGCTTGATTCCCGGGAGCACAGATACGCAGTATTTT	CASSLIPGSTDTQYF
.	TRBV7-9	few	TRBJ1-1	TGTGCCAGCAGCTTCGCAGCGAACACTGAAGCTTTCTTT	CASSFAANTEAFF
.	TRBV10-3	many	TRBJ1-5	TGTGCCATCAGTGCCTACCGCAATCAGCCCCAGCATTTT	CAISAYRNQPQHF
.	TRBV20-1	many	TRBJ2-2	TGCAGTGCCAGCAGGCCACCGGGGGAGCTGTTTTTT	CSASRPPGELFF
.	TRBV7-6	many	TRBJ2-5	TGTGCCAGCAGCCCTAGACCCCAGGAGACCCAGTACTTC	CASSPRPQETQYF
TRBD2	TRBV6-2/TRBV6-3	many	TRBJ2-5	TGTGCCAGCAGACTAGCGGGGGCCCAAGAGACCCAGTACTTC	CASRLAGAQETQYF
TRBD1	TRBV10-3	many	TRBJ2-1	TGTGCCATCAGTGAGAACAAGGGACAGGGGGCCAACAATGAGCAGTTCTTC	CAISENKGQGANNEQFF
.	TRBV6-5	few	TRBJ2-7	TGTGCCAGCAGTTACTCCCGGACCAACTACGAGCAGTACTTC	CASSYSRTNYEQYF
.	TRBV12-3/TRBV12-4	many	TRBJ1-1	TGTGCCAGCACCAGGCAAAGGTACGGTGTGGCTTTCTTT	CASTRQRYGVAFF
.	TRBV27	many	TRBJ2-3	TGTGCCAGCAGTTTACCCGGGCGGTCCCGTGCGGATACGCAGTATTTT	CASSLPGRSRADTQYF